This T cell receptor beta chain was recovered during a study of T-cell memory formation after mild COVID-19. Study details: Largely, the TCR clusters proved donor specific.

Germline V gene lookup returns CDR1 SEHNR and CDR2 FQNEAQ (reference sequence). The V and J ends lost 1 base and 2 bases respectively, with 9 bases between them. This CDR3 comprises 14 residues. TCRdb called the 5' RACE reads again in MiXCR, with one record for every CDR3 protein. Of fewer than 250,000 distinct CDR3 sequences listed, 15% are singletons. Notes on the study in general: Day 15 to 85 contracting clones showed balanced CD4/CD8; later expanders leaned CD4+. The pre-infection memory compartment contained some responding clones, suggesting cross-reactive memory joined. Contracting CD8+ clones were enriched in EMRA, CD4+ mainly in CM and EM.

This clonotype was counted at least ten times. Its antigen remains unidentified. Sequences were obtained from PBMCs or a T cell subset sorted from them (not recorded which). This receptor was obtained from an adult woman who had mild COVID-19 (a few samples of this study predate the infection). Cell type and time point are not known. The chain joins TRBV7-9 to TRBJ2-7; D not resolved. The CDR3 sequence is CASSLVGGPYEQYF. Here the CDR3 DNA reads TGTGCCAGCAGCTTAGTGGGCGGTCCCTACGAGCAGTACTTC.